The 24 T cell receptor beta chains below all came from one sample that was sequenced in a study of T-cell reconstitution after alpha-beta-depleted transplantation in children. For TCRbeta, the library was prepared with unique molecular identifiers. Each CDR3 protein is one row after TCRdb ran MiXCR on the PCR reads. This table holds 490,000 or so distinct CDR3 sequences, around 12% found once. The starting material was PBMCs from the stem cell graft donor, obtained from the stem cell graft. The origin of the receptors is a human donor who donated a stem cell graft to a child with combined immunodeficiency.

V is TRBV5-6 and J is TRBJ1-1, with D maybe TRBD1 (6 bases). With 5 bases removed from V and 3 bases from J, the gap between germline ends came to 20 bases. CDR3 length: 16 amino acids. The V gene's germline CDR1 is SGHDT and CDR2 YYEEEE. The CDR3 reads CASRRDTGPRDTEAFF. The CDR3 DNA follows: TGTGCCAGCAGACGGGACACGGGGCCTCGGGACACTGAAGCTTTCTTT.

This clonotype was counted only a few times. The V gene is TRBV6-5, the J gene TRBJ1-1; D not resolved. With 6 bases removed from V and 1 base from J, the gap between germline ends came to 9 bases. The CDR3 sequence is 13 residues long. From germline, CDR1 is MNHEY and CDR2 SVGAGI. The CDR3 spells CASRNSKNTEAFF. In DNA form, the CDR3 reads TGTGCCAGCAGAAACTCAAAGAACACTGAAGCTTTCTTT.

The rearrangement uses TRBV11-1 and TRBJ2-3; 9 bases align to TRBD2. With V trimmed by 6 bases and J by 2 bases, 15 bases remained unmatched. This CDR3 contains 18 residues. CDR1 is SGHAT and CDR2 is FQDESV in the germline V gene (reference sequence). For the CDR3, the DNA is TGTGCCAGCAGACGTTTCATTGCGACTAGCGGAGACACAGATACGCAGTATTTT. It is translated as CASRRFIATSGDTDTQYF.

The table lists this clonotype with a few counts. The rearrangement links TRBV14 to TRBJ1-2; D gene unclear. From germline, CDR1 is SGHDN and CDR2 FVKESK. V gave up 1 base and J gave up 3 bases, with 12 bases separating them. The CDR3 is made up of 15 amino acids. CDR3: CASSQGDGTHYGYTF. As DNA, the CDR3 is TGTGCCAGCAGCCAAGGTGACGGCACCCACTATGGCTACACCTTC.

The genes are TRBV20-1 and TRBJ1-1; 8 bases match TRBD1. The CDR3 covers 17 residues. In germline, CDR1 is DFQATT, CDR2 SNEGSKA (reference sequence). After removal of 5 bases from V and 1 base from J, the junction contained 15 bases not matched to a gene. CDR3 nucleotides: TGCAGTGCTGACAAAGAGACAGGGGTATTTCCGAACACTGAAGCTTTCTTT. It is translated as CSADKETGVFPNTEAFF.

This clonotype was detected ten times or more. The chain employs TRBV12-3 or TRBV12-4 and TRBJ2-5; D gene uncertain. Trimming took 1 base from V and 2 from J, leaving 5 bases between them. The length of the CDR3 is 13 residues. CDR3 protein: CASSLELQETQYF. The CDR3 bases are TGTGCCAGCAGTTTAGAATTGCAAGAGACCCAGTACTTC.

This clonotype has a handful of counts. The chain links TRBV27 to TRBJ2-1; perhaps TRBD2 as D (5 bases). V was pared by 6 bases and J by 6 bases, with 12 bases between. Looked up from germline, CDR1 is MNHEY and CDR2 is SMNVEV (reference sequence). The CDR3 runs 13 residues. The CDR3 loop is CASSLASFNEQFF. As DNA, the CDR3 is TGTGCCAGCAGCCTCGCTAGCTTCAATGAGCAGTTCTTC.

This clonotype has just a few counts. The chain joins TRBV10-3 to TRBJ2-5; 14 positions agree with TRBD2. Germline trimming cut 8 bases from V and 5 bases from J; bases unmatched to any gene: 10. Looked up from germline, CDR1 is ENHRY and CDR2 is SYGVKD. This CDR3 is 16 amino acids long. This CDR3 reads CAISPTGTSGGETQYF. The CDR3 DNA reads as TGTGCCATCTCACCTACCGGGACTAGCGGGGGCGAGACCCAGTACTTC.

The chain recombines TRBV6-2 or TRBV6-3 with TRBJ2-1; D remains ambiguous. CDR3 length: 14 amino acids. V dropped 5 bases and J dropped 10 bases, with 18 bases sitting between them. Germline V gene sequence: CDR1 MNHEY, CDR2 SVGEGT. The CDR3 region is CASSQWVGPPEQFF. CDR3 sequence (DNA): TGTGCCAGCAGTCAATGGGTAGGGCCCCCGGAGCAGTTCTTC.

This clonotype was observed a few times. The CDR3 region is CSAGTGAGSKLFF. The CDR3 DNA reads TGCAGCGCCGGGACAGGGGCCGGTTCAAAACTGTTTTTT. This chain connects TRBV29-1 to TRBJ1-4; 10 bases line up with TRBD1. CDR1 and CDR2 (germline): SQVTM, ANQGSEA. The CDR3 contains 13 residues. After removal of 7 bases from V and 10 bases from J, the junction contained 9 bases not matched to a gene.

This clonotype was observed at least ten times. V usage is TRBV10-3 and J usage is TRBJ2-2, with a possible D match to TRBD2 (6 bases). Trimming removed 8 bases at V and 7 bases at J, with 17 bases between. Germline V CDR1 and CDR2: ENHRY, SYGVKD. This CDR3 is built from 14 residues. CDR3 nucleotide sequence: TGTGCCATCGGACGGGCTAGCGATAACGGGGAGCTGTTTTTT. It is translated as CAIGRASDNGELFF.

This clonotype was seen ten or more times. This sequence joins TRBV6-1 and TRBJ1-5; unclear D gene. Trimming took off 3 bases at V and 2 bases at J, with 11 bases between the two ends. The V gene's germline CDR1 is MNHNS and CDR2 SASEGT. This CDR3 spans 15 amino acids. The CDR3, as DNA: TGTGCCAGCAGTGAGTCGGAGGGCGGCAATCAGCCCCAGCATTTT. This translates into CASSESEGGNQPQHF.

In DNA form, the CDR3 reads TGCAGCGTTGAAAGCTGGGACAGGGCCTCTGGGGCCAACGTCCTGACTTTC. Amino acids: CSVESWDRASGANVLTF. The chain couples TRBV29-1 to TRBJ2-6; 9 bases align to TRBD1. The CDR3 is 17 residues long. The J segment lost 0 bases and the V segment lost 2 bases, leaving 5 bases of the junction unmatched. Germline CDR1 SQVTM, CDR2 ANQGSEA.

This clonotype was seen repeatedly, ten times or more. V usage is TRBV13 and J usage is TRBJ2-7; 7 bases agree with TRBD1. The junction had 2 bases not matched to a gene; V was cut back by 4 bases and J by 5 bases. Germline V gives CDR1 PRHDT, CDR2 FYEKMQ (reference sequence). This CDR3 is built from 12 residues. CDR3 region: CASSSTGNEQYF. The CDR3 DNA reads TGTGCCAGCAGCTCGACAGGGAACGAGCAGTACTTC.

This clonotype was recorded at least ten times. The rearrangement uses TRBV7-9 and TRBJ2-2, with 8 bases fitting TRBD1. The germline CDR1 and CDR2 sequences are SEHNR and FQNEAQ (reference sequence). CDR3 length: 15 residues. J was trimmed by 5 bases and V by 5 bases; bases with no gene match: 7. In nucleotides, the CDR3 is TGTGCCAGCAGCAAAAGGACAGGGCGAACCGGGGAGCTGTTTTTT. It specifies CASSKRTGRTGELFF.

This clonotype came up a few times. The V gene is TRBV20-1, the J gene TRBJ2-5; 7 nucleotides match TRBD1. Looked up from germline, CDR1 is DFQATT and CDR2 is SNEGSKA (reference sequence). V trimming: 6 bases; J trimming: 1 base; junction bases outside the gene matches: 5. CDR3 length: 13 amino acids. The CDR3 nucleotides are TGCAGTGCCTACCGGGACAGCCAAGAGACCCAGTACTTC. Its translation is CSAYRDSQETQYF.

This clonotype was counted many times. The rearrangement joins TRBV29-1 to TRBJ2-3; possibly TRBD2 for D (6 bases). Germline loops: CDR1 SQVTM, CDR2 ANQGSEA. V was clipped by 8 bases and J by 3 bases, with 15 bases between them. The CDR3 runs 13 residues. The CDR3 DNA is TGCAGCACGACGGGAGAGTCGACAGATACGCAGTATTTT. This encodes CSTTGESTDTQYF.

The chain links TRBV18 to TRBJ2-5, with D perhaps being TRBD1 or TRBD2 (6 bases each). The CDR3 has 14 amino acids. In germline, CDR1 is KGHSH, CDR2 LQKENI. V lost 4 bases, J lost 2 bases, and 11 bases lay in between. The CDR3 reads CASSRGGLQETQYF. CDR3 coding DNA: TGTGCCAGCTCACGTGGGGGGCTACAAGAGACCCAGTACTTC.

This clonotype appeared once. The chain joins TRBV5-6 to TRBJ2-7; D is possibly TRBD2 (5 bases). Germline V gives CDR1 SGHDT, CDR2 YYEEEE. The CDR3 has 16 amino acids. V shed 9 bases and J shed 5 bases, with 27 bases lying between them. The chain's CDR3 is CAMGPGMPARLDEQYF. CDR3 bases: TGTGCCATGGGCCCCGGGATGCCGGCTCGGTTGGACGAGCAGTACTTC.

The chain employs TRBV7-9 and TRBJ2-2; no firm D call. The V gene lost 5 bases and the J gene lost 2 bases, with 6 bases spanning the gap. CDR1 is SEHNR, CDR2 FQNEAQ, per germline (reference sequence). This CDR3 is 13 amino acids long. The chain's CDR3 is CASSRFNTGELFF. Written as DNA, the CDR3 is TGTGCCAGCAGCCGTTTTAACACCGGGGAGCTGTTTTTT.

The rearrangement uses TRBV12-3 or TRBV12-4 and TRBJ1-4; TRBD1 agrees at 8 bases. The CDR3 covers 15 residues. V lost 6 bases to trimming and J lost 8 bases; unmatched junction nucleotides: 11. As DNA, the CDR3 is TGTGCCAGCAGGCCGACAGGGGTTCTGCGAGAAAAACTGTTTTTT. Residues: CASRPTGVLREKLFF.

The chain links TRBV6-5 to TRBJ2-7; the D call may be TRBD1 or TRBD2 (7 bases each). Germline V CDR1 and CDR2: MNHEY, SVGAGI. The CDR3 loop spans 15 amino acids. Between the trimmed V and J ends, which lost 0 bases and 4 bases, there was a span of 13 bases. Written as DNA, the CDR3 is TGTGCCAGCAGTTACTCGCAGGGGGGGGCGTACGAGCAGTACTTC. Translation: CASSYSQGGAYEQYF.

This clonotype was seen a few times. CDR3 DNA sequence: TGTGCCAGTAGTATAGATCTATCCGCTCGGGAGCAGTTCTTC. It translates to CASSIDLSAREQFF. The V and J genes are TRBV19 and TRBJ2-1; no reliable D call. There are 14 residues in the CDR3. Trimming removed 0 bases at V and 10 bases at J, with 13 bases between. CDR1 and CDR2 (germline): LNHDA, SQIVND (reference sequence).

This clonotype was seen a few times. The rearrangement uses TRBV11-2 and TRBJ2-7, with 12 positions matching TRBD1. This CDR3 has 16 amino acids. The germline V gene has CDR1 SGHAT and CDR2 FQNNGV. V shed 4 bases and J 4 bases; nucleotides not matched to a gene: 8. CDR3: CASSSIRDRGPYEQYF. The CDR3 region has the DNA TGTGCCAGCAGCTCCATTCGGGACAGGGGGCCTTACGAGCAGTACTTC.